This TCR beta chain is from a study of OX40 agonist ivuxolimab in advanced cancers. Study background: Ivuxolimab is an agonistic anti-OX40 (CD134) antibody, and patients were treated with it. Ivuxolimab, which patients received intravenously every 2 weeks, was dosed at 0.01 to 10 mg/kg.

Produced via immunoSEQ multiplex PCR; TCRdb's table is partial and in-frame only. The top ten clones hold about 0.72% of a sample with 70,000 to 95,000 clones, around 88% of them seen once. Autoimmune disease history or systemic immunosuppression meant exclusion. Blood sampling was done at baseline, cycle 4 day 1, and cycle 7 day 1. Trimming took 2 bases from V and 0 from J, leaving 12 bases between them. CDR1 is SGHNT, CDR2 YYREEE, per germline (reference sequence). This CDR3 comprises 16 residues. The chain has TRBV5-4 and TRBJ2-1, with D possibly matching TRBD2 (5 bases). The source was CD4+ or CD8+ T cells sorted from blood, collected in a trial of the OX40 agonist ivuxolimab. The sequence was obtained from an adult with an advanced solid tumor such as melanoma, head and neck, liver or kidney cancer. The CDR3 loop reads CASSLEGGSSYNEQFF. CDR3 DNA: TGTGCCAGCAGCTTAGAGGGCGGTAGCTCCTACAATGAGCAGTTCTTC.